This entry lists 17 T cell receptor beta chains sequenced from one sample in a study of blood T cell repertoires in COVID-19. The repertoire was sequenced with immunoSEQ multiplex PCR; TCRdb's copy has only in-frame clones and lacks some. Of fewer than 150,000 clones in the sample, about 90% are singletons; the top ten hold 0.75% to 0.9%. The sample taken for sequencing was peripheral blood. These receptors originate from a woman between 50 and 59 years old with active or convalescent COVID-19.

V gene TRBV5-1 combines with J gene TRBJ1-3; no firm D call. Trimming took off 4 bases at V and 0 bases at J, with 11 bases between the two ends. CDR3 length: 15 residues. Germline loops: CDR1 SGHRS, CDR2 YFSETQ. CDR3 protein: CASSPGPISGNTIYF. The CDR3 DNA sequence: TGCGCCAGCAGCCCAGGTCCAATCTCTGGAAACACCATATATTTT.

The V call is TRBV29-1, the J call TRBJ1-2, with no clear D. This CDR3 is 13 amino acids long. The germline CDR1 and CDR2 sequences are SQVTM and ANQGSEA. V was pared by 2 bases and J by 1 base, with 8 bases between. CDR3 protein: CSVENAGNYGYTF. CDR3 bases: TGCAGCGTTGAAAATGCGGGTAACTATGGCTACACCTTC.

This chain links TRBV2 with TRBJ2-5; weak D call: TRBD2 (6 bases). The CDR3 extends over 15 amino acids. CDR1 and CDR2 from the germline V gene are SNHLY and FYNNEI. V was clipped by 2 bases and J by 5 bases, with 15 bases between them. The CDR3 protein is CASSEFLGGSETQYF. The CDR3 region has the DNA TGTGCCAGCAGTGAATTCCTCGGGGGATCGGAGACCCAGTACTTC. The full variable domain, its missing parts supplied by reference TRBV2 and TRBJ2-5, is EPEVTQTPSHQVTQMGQEVILRCVPISNHLYFYWYRQILGQKVEFLVSFYNNEISEKSEIFDDQFSVERPDGSNFTLKIRSTKLEDSAMYFCASSEFLGGSETQYFGPGTRLLVL.

The chain couples TRBV7-2 to TRBJ1-4; TRBD1 aligns across 9 bases. With V trimmed by 5 bases and J by 8 bases, 6 bases remained unmatched. The CDR3 extends over 14 amino acids. CDR1 is SGHTA, CDR2 FQGNSA, per germline. The CDR3 region is CASSTGQGREKLFF. The CDR3 nucleotides are TGTGCCAGCAGCACGGGACAGGGACGAGAAAAACTGTTTTTT.

The V and J genes are TRBV6-2 or TRBV6-3 and TRBJ2-7, with D possibly TRBD2 on 5 matching bases. From germline, CDR1 is MNHEY and CDR2 SVGEGT. Trimming took 2 bases from V and 2 from J, leaving 7 bases between them. The CDR3 consists of 13 residues. CDR3 sequence reads: CASSYTGTYEQYF. In DNA, the CDR3 is TGTGCCAGCAGTTACACCGGGACCTACGAGCAGTACTTC.

The rearrangement joins TRBV19 to TRBJ1-4; maybe TRBD1 (5 bases). Per germline, CDR1 LNHDA and CDR2 SQIVND (reference sequence). Trimming left V 6 bases short and J 4 bases short, with 27 bases between. The CDR3 loop spans 19 amino acids. CDR3 bases: TGTGCCAGTAGCCAACTCGGGGGGGTTGGAATCGCCGTTAATGAAAAACTGTTTTTT. Translation gives CASSQLGGVGIAVNEKLFF.

This clone was found a few times. This chain uses TRBV5-1 with TRBJ2-7; 8 bases align to TRBD1. Trimming cost V 4 bases and J 2 bases; bases outside gene matches: 5. The CDR3 is 14 amino acids. Germline loops: CDR1 SGHRS, CDR2 YFSETQ. The CDR3 bases are TGCGCCAGCAGCAGGGGACAGGTGACCTACGAGCAGTACTTC. It codes for CASSRGQVTYEQYF.

The chain has TRBV4-3 and TRBJ2-3, with TRBD2 matching 11 bases. The CDR3 consists of 17 residues. The V and J ends lost 5 bases and 2 bases, in that order; junction bases with no gene match: 9. From germline, CDR1 is LGHNA and CDR2 YSLEER. This CDR3 reads CASSFSLAGGPTDTQYF. CDR3 in DNA: TGCGCCAGCAGCTTTTCGCTAGCGGGAGGTCCCACAGATACGCAGTATTTT.

This clone appeared once. This chain joins TRBV15 and TRBJ1-2, with D uncertain. The V end lost 0 bases, the J end lost 1 base, and 6 bases lay between the germline ends. The germline V gene encodes CDR1 LNHNV and CDR2 YYDKDF (reference sequence). The CDR3 totals 14 residues. This chain's CDR3 is CATSRDAGNYGYTF. The CDR3 bases are TGTGCCACCAGCAGAGACGCCGGTAACTATGGCTACACCTTC.

This clone has only one observation. CDR3 in amino acids: CASSLAGTGENSPLHF. CDR3 sequence (DNA): TGCGCCAGCAGCTTGGCCGGGACAGGGGAGAATTCACCCCTCCACTTT. This sequence joins TRBV5-1 and TRBJ1-6; 10 bases match TRBD1. Looked up from germline, CDR1 is SGHRS and CDR2 is YFSETQ. Germline trimming cut 0 bases from V and 7 bases from J; bases unmatched to any gene: 4. The CDR3 runs 16 residues.

Only a few counts were recorded for this clone. The chain carries TRBV6-2 or TRBV6-3 and TRBJ1-2; D not certain. CDR1 and CDR2 (germline): MNHEY, SVGEGT. CDR3 length equals 14 residues. V lost 2 bases and J lost 8, with 15 bases in between. The CDR3 loop reads CASSYVYSGRGYTF. CDR3 DNA sequence: TGTGCCAGCAGTTACGTCTACTCGGGGAGAGGCTACACCTTC.

This clone was seen a handful of times. The V call is TRBV27, the J call TRBJ2-3; TRBD1 is a possible D gene (6 bases). Trimming stripped 0 bases from V and 9 bases from J, with 13 bases between. This CDR3 region has 14 residues. The germline V gene encodes CDR1 MNHEY and CDR2 SMNVEV (reference sequence). In DNA, the CDR3 is TGTGCCAGCAGTTTATCGATGGGACACAGCACGCAGTATTTT. Translated: CASSLSMGHSTQYF.

This chain connects TRBV14 to TRBJ2-4; D ambiguous. With 0 bases removed from V and 9 bases from J, the gap between germline ends came to 9 bases. In germline, CDR1 is SGHDN, CDR2 FVKESK. There are 13 residues in the CDR3. Here the CDR3 DNA reads TGTGCCAGCAGCCAAGAGTCCTCAGGCATTCAGTACTTC. Translation: CASSQESSGIQYF.

The CDR3 loop reads CASTTVGLYNEQFF. CDR3 bases: TGTGCCAGCACCACAGTGGGCCTTTACAATGAGCAGTTCTTC. The chain is built from TRBV28 and TRBJ2-1; no firm D call. V lost 7 bases, J lost 4 bases, and 14 bases lay in between. The CDR3 is made up of 14 amino acids. CDR1 and CDR2 from the germline V gene are MDHEN and SYDVKM. Together with reference TRBV28 and TRBJ2-1, the CDR3 gives the full variable domain: DVKVTQSSRYLVKRTGEKVFLECVQDMDHENMFWYRQDPGLGLRLIYFSYDVKMKEKGDIPEGYSVSREKKERFSLILESASTNQTSMYLCASTTVGLYNEQFFGPGTRLTVL.

V gene TRBV7-9 combines with J gene TRBJ2-7; a weak D match, TRBD1 (5 bases). Trimming took 6 bases from V and 7 from J, leaving 19 bases between them. CDR1 and CDR2 (germline): SEHNR, FQNEAQ (reference sequence). The CDR3 sequence is 14 residues long. In nucleotides, the CDR3 is TGTGCCAGCAGGCCAGGGCCCGGGTTGGGAGAGCAGTACTTC. It yields the protein CASRPGPGLGEQYF.

V usage is TRBV6-5 and J usage is TRBJ2-7; 8 nucleotides agree with TRBD1. The V segment lost 6 bases and the J segment 0 bases; nucleotides outside the gene matches: 4. CDR3 size: 14 residues. The germline V gene encodes CDR1 MNHEY and CDR2 SVGAGI. In nucleotides, the CDR3 is TGTGCCAGCAGAAGGGACAGGATCTCCTACGAGCAGTACTTC. This sequence encodes CASRRDRISYEQYF.

The chain joins TRBV7-3 to TRBJ2-7; D gene uncertain. The CDR3 has 14 amino acids. Looked up from germline, CDR1 is SGHTA and CDR2 is FQGTGA. The V end lost 5 bases, the J end lost 3 bases, and 14 bases lay between the germline ends. The CDR3 region has the DNA TGTGCCAGCAGCCGATCTACTGGGCACTACGAGCAGTACTTC. Protein product: CASSRSTGHYEQYF.